The 25 T cell receptor beta chains in this list originate from one sample, sequenced in a study of T-cell memory formation after mild COVID-19. One entry per CDR3 protein results from TCRdb running MiXCR on the 5' RACE reads. This sample has a few hundred thousand distinct CDR3 sequences, with around 21% found just once. Sample: PBMCs or a T cell subset sorted from them (not recorded which). These receptors all stem from an adult woman who had mild COVID-19 (a few samples of this study predate the infection). Cell type and time point are not known.

This clonotype came up a few times. The chain recombines TRBV5-1 with TRBJ2-1; D uncertain. Looked up from germline, CDR1 is SGHRS and CDR2 is YFSETQ. The length of the CDR3 is 14 residues. Deletions cut 1 base from V and 5 bases from J, with 10 bases between. In DNA form, the CDR3 reads TGCGCCAGCAGCTTGCTACACCAGGACAATGAGCAGTTCTTC. This gives the protein CASSLLHQDNEQFF.

The J gene is TRBJ1-2, the V gene TRBV6-1; no clear D. This CDR3 comprises 13 residues. Trimming pared 4 bases from V and 5 bases from J, leaving 11 bases between. The germline CDR1 and CDR2 sequences are MNHNS and SASEGT. CDR3 amino acids: CASSATRSYGYTF. The CDR3 region has the DNA TGTGCCAGCAGTGCCACACGAAGTTATGGCTACACCTTC.

This clonotype was detected a few times. The genes are TRBV25-1 and TRBJ1-1, with 9 bases lining up with TRBD1. The junction had 7 bases not matched to a gene; V was cut back by 5 bases and J by 3 bases. CDR1 and CDR2 (germline): MGHDK, SYGVNS. CDR3 size: 15 residues. The CDR3 bases are TGTGCCAGCAGTACACAGGGGGCACTATACACTGAAGCTTTCTTT. The encoded protein is CASSTQGALYTEAFF.

The CDR3 loop reads CASSTSGGASEQYF. In DNA, the CDR3 is TGTGCCAGCAGTACCAGCGGGGGGGCCTCCGAGCAGTACTTC. The rearrangement links TRBV2 to TRBJ2-7; 10 positions agree with TRBD2. Trimming removed 5 bases from V and 6 bases from J; junction bases left unmatched: 7. The CDR3 covers 14 residues. Germline CDR1 and CDR2: SNHLY and FYNNEI.

V and J are TRBV29-1 and TRBJ2-7; 8 nucleotides line up with TRBD2. The CDR3 extends over 13 amino acids. With V trimmed by 1 base and J by 4 bases, 3 bases remained unmatched. Germline values: CDR1 SQVTM, CDR2 ANQGSEA. The CDR3 spells CSVEVRGRYEQYF. CDR3 sequence (DNA): TGCAGCGTTGAAGTACGCGGGAGGTACGAGCAGTACTTC.

This clonotype occurred many times. This chain's CDR3 is CASSVALGQGVGVSYNEQFF. In DNA, the CDR3 is TGTGCCAGCAGCGTAGCTCTGGGACAGGGTGTCGGGGTATCCTACAATGAGCAGTTCTTC. V gene TRBV9 combines with J gene TRBJ2-1; 9 bases are a match to TRBD1. The CDR3 contains 20 residues. V was pared by 0 bases and J by 1 base, with 14 bases of the junction left unmatched. The germline CDR1 and CDR2 sequences are SGDLS and YYNGEE.

CDR3 nucleotides: TGTGCCACCAGCAGCCCGACTAGCCGATACTCCTACGAGCAGTACTTC. It translates to CATSSPTSRYSYEQYF. The gene calls are TRBV15 and TRBJ2-7, with TRBD2 matching over 7 bases. The ends lost 3 bases at V and 0 bases at J; junction bases unmatched: 8. This CDR3 region has 16 residues. From germline, CDR1 is LNHNV and CDR2 YYDKDF (reference sequence).

The chain uses TRBV4-1 and TRBJ1-1; D unclear. V dropped 1 base and J dropped 0 bases, with 15 bases sitting between them. CDR3 length: 17 amino acids. Germline CDR1 and CDR2: MGHRA and YSYEKL. CDR3 sequence (DNA): TGCGCCAGCAGCCAAGCAAGGTCCGGTTCCATGAACACTGAAGCTTTCTTT. As protein: CASSQARSGSMNTEAFF.

The sample holds a few counts of this clonotype. This sequence joins TRBV5-1 and TRBJ1-1; 7 bases align to TRBD1. From germline, CDR1 is SGHRS and CDR2 YFSETQ. The CDR3 has 15 amino acids. Germline trimming cut 1 base from V and 1 base from J; bases unmatched to any gene: 4. CDR3 sequence (DNA): TGCGCCAGCAGCTTGAACCAGGGGGGGAACACTGAAGCTTTCTTT. It yields the protein CASSLNQGGNTEAFF.

The sample holds a few counts of this clonotype. This chain uses TRBV12-3 or TRBV12-4 with TRBJ2-7, with D possibly called TRBD1 or TRBD2 (5 bases each). This CDR3 spans 13 amino acids. Trimming left V 6 bases short and J 2 bases short, with 11 bases between. The CDR3 region has the DNA TGTGCCAGCAGACGGGACGTCGCCTACGAGCAGTACTTC. It codes for CASRRDVAYEQYF.

This clonotype showed up just a few times. The chain has TRBV5-1 and TRBJ2-5; D gene unclear. V was shortened by 0 bases and J by 2 bases, with 14 bases between the two germline ends. The CDR3 is 16 residues long. Germline V gene lookup returns CDR1 SGHRS and CDR2 YFSETQ. CDR3 nucleotides: TGCGCCAGCAGCTTGGGCTCTACGGGCACTCAAGAGACCCAGTACTTC. As protein: CASSLGSTGTQETQYF.

This clonotype occurred a few times. J is TRBJ2-7 and V is TRBV20-1; D not resolved. Germline V gene sequence: CDR1 DFQATT, CDR2 SNEGSKA (reference sequence). V was cut by 2 bases and J by 0 bases, with 5 bases left in between. This CDR3 has 12 amino acids. CDR3 in DNA: TGCAGTGCTAGAACCAGCTCCTACGAGCAGTACTTC. Encoded protein: CSARTSSYEQYF.

The chain combines TRBV15 with TRBJ2-1, with 7 bases lining up with TRBD2. J gave up 8 bases and V 0 bases, and 10 bases lay outside the gene matches. This CDR3 contains 16 residues. Germline values: CDR1 LNHNV, CDR2 YYDKDF (reference sequence). The CDR3 loop reads CATSRESGLVYDEQFF. The CDR3 coding sequence is TGTGCCACCAGCAGAGAGTCTGGACTAGTGTACGATGAGCAGTTCTTC.

V usage is TRBV3-1 and J usage is TRBJ1-2, with 7 bases aligning to TRBD1. J lost 4 bases, V lost 2 bases, and 4 bases had no gene match. Per the germline V gene, CDR1 is LGHDT and CDR2 is YNNKEL (reference sequence). The CDR3 length is 14 residues. CDR3 nucleotides: TGTGCCAGCAGCCAAAACAGGGGCCCCTATGGCTACACCTTC. Amino acid sequence: CASSQNRGPYGYTF.

This clonotype was seen more than once but under ten times. V gene TRBV4-2 combines with J gene TRBJ1-6, with D perhaps TRBD1 (5 bases). V was cut by 1 base and J by 5 bases, with 9 bases left in between. This CDR3 has 15 residues. Germline assignment: CDR1 LGHNA and CDR2 YNFKEQ. CDR3 in amino acids: CASSQGQGNNSPLHF. CDR3 bases: TGTGCCAGCAGCCAAGGGCAGGGCAATAATTCACCCCTCCACTTT.

This chain connects TRBV20-1 to TRBJ1-1; D gene unclear. The length of the CDR3 is 14 residues. Trimming removed 1 base from V and 0 bases from J, with 9 bases in between. Germline CDR1 is DFQATT and CDR2 is SNEGSKA (reference sequence). CDR3 region: CSARVAGLNTEAFF. The CDR3 nucleotides are TGCAGTGCTAGAGTGGCCGGATTGAACACTGAAGCTTTCTTT.

Details on this clonotype: Relative to the germline gene, one junction end is altered; a read error may explain this. In nucleotides, the CDR3 is TGTGCTAGCAGCTTATCCAGGGGGGACGAGACCCAGTACTTC. Its protein product is CASSLSRGDETQYF. V usage is TRBV7-7 and J usage is TRBJ2-5, with D possibly being TRBD1 (7 bases). Germline CDR1 is SSHAT and CDR2 is FNYEAQ (reference sequence). The CDR3 is 14 amino acids. The complete variable domain, with remaining parts taken from reference TRBV7-7 and TRBJ2-5, reads GAGVSQSPRYKVTKRGQDVTLRCDPISSHATLYWYQQALGQGPEFLTYFNYEAQPDKSGLPSDRFSAERPEGSISTLTIQRTEQRDSAMYRCASSLSRGDETQYFGPGTRLLVL.

This clonotype has just a few counts. The chain joins TRBV7-9 to TRBJ1-4; TRBD1 is a possible D gene (5 bases). V lost 3 bases, J lost 4 bases, and 9 bases lay in between. The CDR3 has 14 residues. Per the germline V gene, CDR1 is SEHNR and CDR2 is FQNEAQ (reference sequence). CDR3 in DNA: TGTGCCAGCAGCTTCGGGCAGGGTAATGAAAAACTGTTTTTT. Amino acids: CASSFGQGNEKLFF.

J is TRBJ2-7 and V is TRBV4-2; TRBD1 matches at 10 bases. CDR1 LGHNA and CDR2 YNFKEQ come from the germline V gene. V was clipped by 1 base and J by 1 base; unmatched bases: 10. The CDR3 is made up of 18 amino acids. Written as DNA, the CDR3 is TGTGCCAGCAGCCAAGGATCAGGGGACAGGGGTTCTTCCTACGAGCAGTACTTC. As protein: CASSQGSGDRGSSYEQYF.

The chain links TRBV29-1 to TRBJ2-1; D is uncertain. The V and J ends lost 4 bases and 0 bases respectively, with 13 bases between them. The CDR3 is 15 residues long. Per the germline V gene, CDR1 is SQVTM and CDR2 is ANQGSEA. The CDR3 coding sequence is TGCAGCGTTGGCGCCGGCCAAAGCTCCTACAATGAGCAGTTCTTC. Translating gives CSVGAGQSSYNEQFF.

The chain is built from TRBV4-1 and TRBJ2-1; 7 nucleotides line up with TRBD2. J gave up 3 bases and V 1 base, and 15 bases lay outside the gene matches. Germline V lookup: CDR1 MGHRA, CDR2 YSYEKL. The CDR3 covers 19 residues. CDR3 sequence: CASSQGRTAGRTGYNEQFF. CDR3 nucleotides: TGCGCCAGCAGCCAAGGGCGAACAGCGGGGCGGACCGGCTACAATGAGCAGTTCTTC.

Comment on this clonotype: One end of the junction is discordant with germline, which a read error may explain. This chain joins TRBV7-2 and TRBJ1-2, with 7 bases identical to TRBD1. The CDR3 loop spans 13 amino acids. Germline lookup yields CDR1 SGHTA and CDR2 FQGNSA. The CDR3 DNA reads TGTGCCAGCAGCTTAGACAGGGGCGATGGCTACACGTTC. Protein sequence: CASSLDRGDGYTF.

The chain is built from TRBV5-1 and TRBJ1-1; tentative D call: TRBD1 (5 bases). CDR3 length: 14 amino acids. The V gene lost 0 bases and the J gene lost 6 bases, with 12 bases spanning the gap. Germline V CDR1 and CDR2: SGHRS, YFSETQ. The CDR3 sequence is CASSLEQAGAEAFF. In nucleotides, the CDR3 is TGCGCCAGCAGCTTGGAACAGGCCGGGGCTGAAGCTTTCTTT.

The chain couples TRBV28 to TRBJ1-1, with a tentative D call TRBD1 (5 bases). Trimming pared 7 bases from V and 4 bases from J, leaving 13 bases between. CDR1 is MDHEN and CDR2 is SYDVKM in the germline V gene. This CDR3 region has 13 residues. The CDR3 DNA sequence: TGTGCCAGCACCCTATATGGGACCACTGAAGCTTTCTTT. Translated: CASTLYGTTEAFF.

On this clonotype: The germline gene is not matched at one end of the junction; a read error may be the cause. The genes are TRBV6-2 or TRBV6-3 and TRBJ2-7, with 7 bases identical to TRBD2. The CDR3 totals 15 residues. Germline loops: CDR1 MNHEY, CDR2 SVGEGT. The chain's CDR3 is CARSYWGGEAYEQYF. The CDR3 DNA reads TGTGCCAGAAGTTACTGGGGAGGGGAGGCCTACGAGCAGTACTTC.